The 24 T cell receptor beta chains reported below all come from one sample, sequenced in a study of T cells in localized non-small cell lung cancer (dated by TCRdb to 2018 to 2020). The library was made by the immunoSEQ multiplex PCR assay. Entries here come from immuneACCESS through TCRdb and include only in-frame sequences with V and J called. Some clones fail to appear in such tables; in the studies checked, an unresolved V gene covers under half of the shortfall, and the cause of the remainder is unknown. The sample data list approximately 31,000 clones, and around 94% of these were observed just once. Together, the top ten hold 0.73% of the sample. Material: peripheral blood, obtained before any cancer treatment. The receptors derive from a woman aged 40 to 75 with stage I lung adenocarcinoma.

This sequence joins TRBV6-5 and TRBJ2-3, with D perhaps assigned TRBD1 or TRBD2 (6 bases each). The CDR3 contains 12 residues. Per the germline V gene, CDR1 is MNHEY and CDR2 is SVGAGI. CDR3 sequence reads: CGSRGASDTQYF. In DNA, the CDR3 is TGTGGCTCGAGGGGGGCCTCAGATACGCAGTATTTT.

The chain couples TRBV6-5 to TRBJ2-1; D might be TRBD2 (5 bases). The CDR3 sequence is 15 residues long. The V end lost 8 bases, the J end lost 2 bases, and 16 bases lay between the germline ends. In germline, CDR1 is MNHEY, CDR2 SVGAGI. CDR3 nucleotides: TGTGCCAGCGGACGAGGGATGGGAGCCTACAATGAGCAGTTCTTC. It is translated as CASGRGMGAYNEQFF.

V gene TRBV7-2 combines with J gene TRBJ1-4; D perhaps matches TRBD1 (5 bases). Germline assignment: CDR1 SGHTA and CDR2 FQGNSA. This CDR3 contains 14 residues. V lost 4 bases to trimming and J lost 4 bases, with 10 bases between them. The CDR3 DNA sequence: TGTGCCAGCAGCTCGAGACAGAATAATGAAAAACTGTTTTTT. Protein: CASSSRQNNEKLFF.

This rearrangement joins TRBV5-1 to TRBJ2-1; the D gene is possibly TRBD2 (6 bases). Germline V gene data show CDR1 as SGHRS and CDR2 as YFSETQ. Trimming took 6 bases from V and 7 from J, leaving 11 bases between them. The CDR3 loop spans 12 amino acids. The CDR3 DNA follows: TGCGCCAGCACCTCCGGGGGAAATGAGCAGTTCTTC. This sequence encodes CASTSGGNEQFF. Based on the CDR3 plus reference TRBV5-1 and TRBJ2-1, the full variable domain is KAGVTQTPRYLIKTRGQQVTLSCSPISGHRSVSWYQQTPGQGLQFLFEYFSETQRNKGNFPGRFSGRQFSNSRSEMNVSTLELGDSALYLCASTSGGNEQFFGPGTRLTVL.

The chain uses TRBV2 and TRBJ2-1; D remains unclear. The germline V gene encodes CDR1 SNHLY and CDR2 FYNNEI. Deletions cut 7 bases from V and 3 bases from J, with 4 bases between. This CDR3 has 11 residues. CDR3: CASKYYNEQFF. CDR3 bases: TGTGCCAGCAAATACTACAATGAGCAGTTCTTC.

This sequence joins TRBV18 and TRBJ1-5, with a weak D call TRBD1 (6 bases). The germline V and J ends were trimmed by 4 bases and 4 bases, with 11 bases remaining between them. Germline CDR1 reads KGHSH; CDR2 reads LQKENI. This CDR3 spans 14 amino acids. Here the CDR3 reads CASSQGVPNQPQHF. CDR3 nucleotides: TGTGCCAGCTCACAGGGGGTCCCAAATCAGCCCCAGCATTTT.

The chain uses TRBV2 and TRBJ1-2; no reliable D call. Trimming shortened V by 3 bases and J by 7 bases, and 6 bases separated the two germline ends. Germline values: CDR1 SNHLY, CDR2 FYNNEI. The CDR3 consists of 11 residues. This CDR3 is CASSEGIGYTF. The CDR3 coding sequence is TGTGCCAGCAGTGAGGGTATTGGCTACACCTTC. The full variable domain, rest sourced from reference TRBV2 and TRBJ1-2, is EPEVTQTPSHQVTQMGQEVILRCVPISNHLYFYWYRQILGQKVEFLVSFYNNEISEKSEIFDDQFSVERPDGSNFTLKIRSTKLEDSAMYFCASSEGIGYTFGSGTRLTVV.

This chain uses TRBV19 with TRBJ1-4; D unclear. Germline V gene lookup returns CDR1 LNHDA and CDR2 SQIVND (reference sequence). The CDR3 covers 14 residues. Deletions cut 7 bases from V and 8 bases from J, with 17 bases between. CDR3 coding DNA: TGTGCCAGTACCCCACTTCGGCCTCCCGAAAAACTGTTTTTT. Translation: CASTPLRPPEKLFF.

The chain has TRBV11-2 and TRBJ1-3; no reliable D call. The CDR3 totals 16 residues. V gave up 5 bases and J gave up 0 bases, with 14 bases separating them. The germline V gene encodes CDR1 SGHAT and CDR2 FQNNGV. CDR3 bases: TGTGCCAGCAGCCGATCCCCACGGGGCTCTGGAAACACCATATATTTT. Protein: CASSRSPRGSGNTIYF.

The chain links TRBV7-8 to TRBJ1-4; no clear D. In germline, CDR1 is SGHVS, CDR2 FQNEAQ. The CDR3 runs to 15 residues. Trimming removed 3 bases at V and 4 bases at J, with 12 bases between. The CDR3 reads CASSFLFDRNEKLFF. In DNA form, the CDR3 reads TGTGCCAGCAGCTTTCTGTTTGATCGTAATGAAAAACTGTTTTTT.

The V call is TRBV29-1, the J call TRBJ1-5, with D possibly TRBD1 on 5 matching bases. Trimming removed 4 bases from V and 13 bases from J, with 8 bases in between. The CDR3 is 9 residues long. CDR1 and CDR2 from the germline V gene are SQVTM and ANQGSEA. CDR3 region: CSVVQDQHF. DNA for the CDR3: TGCAGCGTTGTACAGGATCAGCATTTT.

V gene TRBV11-3 combines with J gene TRBJ1-1; D uncertain. The CDR3 extends over 15 amino acids. V lost 0 bases and J 0 bases, leaving 8 bases between the germline ends. Germline V lookup: CDR1 SGHNT, CDR2 YENEEA. CDR3 region: CASSLELGLNTEAFF. Here the CDR3 DNA reads TGTGCCAGCAGCTTAGAACTCGGACTGAACACTGAAGCTTTCTTT.

The CDR3, as DNA: TGTGCCAGCAGTGACCAGCTGGGCGGGGAGCTGTTTTTT. Protein: CASSDQLGGELFF. The genes are TRBV25-1 and TRBJ2-2; no firm D call. Trimming took 3 bases from V and 7 from J, leaving 9 bases between them. Germline lookup yields CDR1 MGHDK and CDR2 SYGVNS. The CDR3 has 13 amino acids.

V usage is TRBV4-3 and J usage is TRBJ2-3, with 8 positions matching TRBD2. The CDR3 runs to 16 residues. J was trimmed by 6 bases and V by 3 bases; bases with no gene match: 11. CDR1 and CDR2 (germline): LGHNA, YSLEER. This chain's CDR3 is CASSQSLAGSLDTQYF. CDR3 coding DNA: TGCGCCAGCAGCCAGTCCCTAGCGGGCTCCCTGGATACGCAGTATTTT.

The J gene is TRBJ2-2, the V gene TRBV7-2; D remains unclear. Germline V gene sequence: CDR1 SGHTA, CDR2 FQGNSA. This CDR3 contains 17 residues. V was pared by 5 bases and J by 1 base, with 17 bases between. The CDR3 is CASSPLRKRLNTGELFF. The CDR3 region has the DNA TGTGCCAGCAGCCCCCTGAGGAAGCGCTTGAACACCGGGGAGCTGTTTTTT.

J is TRBJ1-5 and V is TRBV4-1, with D possibly being TRBD1 (6 bases). Trimming pared 2 bases from V and 6 bases from J, leaving 14 bases between. CDR1 and CDR2 from the germline V gene are MGHRA and YSYEKL. The CDR3 runs to 15 residues. CDR3 DNA: TGCGCCAGCAGCCAATACAGGGCGGTGGGTCAGCCCCAGCATTTT. The encoded protein is CASSQYRAVGQPQHF.

This sequence joins TRBV4-3 and TRBJ1-6; no clear D. The V end was cut by 0 bases, the J end by 0 bases, with 3 bases between. This CDR3 region has 15 residues. The germline CDR1 and CDR2 sequences are LGHNA and YSLEER. CDR3 DNA: TGCGCCAGCAGCCAAGACCACTCCTATAATTCACCCCTCCACTTT. This gives the protein CASSQDHSYNSPLHF.

The J gene is TRBJ2-7, the V gene TRBV7-9; D is perhaps TRBD1 (5 bases). This CDR3 comprises 11 residues. Germline V gives CDR1 SEHNR, CDR2 FQNEAQ (reference sequence). In nucleotides, the CDR3 is TGTGCCAGCAGCTTTAGCAACAGGTTGGTTGTC. It yields the protein CASSFSNRLVV.

The CDR3 DNA is TGCGCCAGCAGCCAAGATCCGGGACGGTCCTACAATGAGCAGTTCTTC. Amino acid sequence: CASSQDPGRSYNEQFF. J is TRBJ2-1 and V is TRBV4-1; D is tentatively TRBD1 or TRBD2 (5 bases each). The CDR3 contains 16 residues. The germline gives CDR1 MGHRA, CDR2 YSYEKL. Trimming took 0 bases from V and 1 from J, leaving 10 bases between them.

The chain employs TRBV6-5 and TRBJ1-4; possibly TRBD1 for D (6 bases). The CDR3 is 16 amino acids. The V and J ends lost 3 bases and 3 bases respectively, with 14 bases between them. Germline CDR1 reads MNHEY; CDR2 reads SVGAGI. CDR3 coding DNA: TGTGCCAGCAGTTATCGTCAGGGGATAGCTAATGAAAAACTGTTTTTT. This encodes CASSYRQGIANEKLFF.

The rearrangement uses TRBV2 and TRBJ1-6, with a tentative D call TRBD1 (5 bases). V was trimmed by 7 bases and J by 7 bases, leaving 23 bases between them. Germline loops: CDR1 SNHLY, CDR2 FYNNEI. CDR3 length: 17 residues. CDR3 coding DNA: TGTGCCAGCACCCGGGGGGTATCGGGACCGATGAATTCACCCCTCCACTTT. Amino acids: CASTRGVSGPMNSPLHF.

This chain joins TRBV2 and TRBJ1-2; D remains unclear. The CDR3 loop spans 12 amino acids. The V gene lost 5 bases and the J gene lost 6 bases, with 10 bases spanning the gap. Germline CDR1 is SNHLY and CDR2 is FYNNEI. The CDR3 DNA follows: TGTGCCAGCAGTTTAGCAGTTCATGGCTACACCTTC. It specifies CASSLAVHGYTF.

Turning to this clone: One junction end disagrees with the germline gene, perhaps due to a read error. The chain couples TRBV7-7 to TRBJ1-4; D uncertain. CDR1 is SSHAT and CDR2 is FNYEAQ in the germline V gene (reference sequence). This CDR3 region has 13 residues. The CDR3 DNA sequence: TGTGCTAGCAGCTTACGGGCGGGGGAAAAACTGTTTTTT. Its translation is CASSLRAGEKLFF.

V usage is TRBV18 and J usage is TRBJ2-7; no definite D call. V shed 3 bases and J shed 0 bases, with 6 bases lying between them. The CDR3 runs 13 residues. The V gene's germline CDR1 is KGHSH and CDR2 LQKENI. CDR3 amino acids: CASSPPSSYEQYF. Here the CDR3 DNA reads TGTGCCAGCTCACCCCCGAGCTCCTACGAGCAGTACTTC.